This T cell receptor beta chain was captured by sequencing in a study of T-cell reconstitution after alpha-beta-depleted transplantation in children (TCRdb year 2016). Regarding the complete study: Using TCR repertoire profiling, the study quantitatively followed how T-cell immune reconstitution unfolded in children after TCRalphabeta/CD19-depleted allogeneic hematopoietic cell transplantation.

Summary of the overall study and its limitations: Hyperexpanded clone frequencies declined over subsequent months; after one year, T-cell counts and TCRbeta diversity were mostly attributed to newly produced T cells. The apparently early recovery of alphabetaT-cell counts about two months after transplant reportedly depended on only several hundred rapidly expanded clones that came from non-depleted graft cells. In some patients, the high TCRbeta diversity seen at day 60 was put down to recipient T cells and intrathymic progenitors that had survived conditioning.

The library was built by means of PCR. Sequencing was performed on an Illumina HiSeq 2500. TCR libraries were prepared with molecular barcoding, using unique molecular identifiers to normalize TCRbeta repertoire quantification. The raw public data were reprocessed by TCRdb itself: fastp quality trimming at Q25, MiXCR clonotype calling, in-frame beta chains only. Each CDR3 protein gets just one entry, which takes the most common genes and DNA from the rows behind it. The sample table lists about 200,000 distinct CDR3 sequences, roughly 7.1% of them with a count of one. Approximately 5.7% of the sample rests with the top ten. In its sample, this clonotype was seen many times. Its antigen remains unidentified. Base qualities are not recorded, but no much larger clone differs from it by a single base. A distance of 17 bases separates the germline ends of V and J, which lose 7 bases and 1 base respectively. Including the terminal cysteine and phenylalanine, the CDR3 comprises 17 residues. The kept DNA is CDR3 alone, 51 bases in frame from the first base. The germline V gene sets CDR1 to SGHVS and CDR2 to FQNEAQ.

The treatment or condition tag for this specimen amounts to: allogeneic hematopoietic cell transplantation with graft depleted of TCRalphabeta T cells and CD19 B cells. TCRalphabeta/CD19-depleted allogeneic hematopoietic cell grafts were given to the transplant recipients, all of whom were children. The sample was PBMCs, taken before TCRalphabeta/CD19-depleted stem cell transplant. The receptor's source is a boy aged 2-9 years with acute lymphoblastic leukemia, due to receive a stem cell transplant. Here the chain combines TRBV7-8 and TRBJ2-6, with the D gene call left open. The encoded CDR3 is CASKAGPWASGANVLTF. Here is the DNA: TGTGCCAGCAAGGCAGGCCCTTGGGCTTCTGGGGCCAACGTCCTGACTTTC.